A single sample gave rise to the 2 T cell receptor beta chains below, sequenced in a study of OX40 agonist ivuxolimab in advanced cancers. Measured with immunoSEQ multiplex PCR; TCRdb has only the in-frame clones, and not every one. Of approximately 58,000 clones listed, 82% were seen once; the top ten hold over 1.3%. The sample here was CD4+ or CD8+ T cells sorted from blood, taken in a trial of the OX40 agonist ivuxolimab. The receptor set was obtained from an adult with an advanced solid tumor such as melanoma, head and neck, liver or kidney cancer.

This clone has only a few counts. The chain has TRBV6-6 and TRBJ1-2; maybe TRBD1 (5 bases). Trimming took 6 bases from V and 8 from J, leaving 16 bases between them. CDR1 MNHNY and CDR2 SVGAGI come from the germline V gene (reference sequence). This CDR3 comprises 13 residues. Here the CDR3 reads CASRPQPGIGYTF. The CDR3 DNA reads as TGTGCCAGCAGACCTCAACCAGGGATCGGCTACACCTTC.

The gene calls are TRBV5-1 and TRBJ2-7; TRBD2 matches at 7 bases. Germline V gene sequence: CDR1 SGHRS, CDR2 YFSETQ. The V segment lost 4 bases and the J segment 0 bases; nucleotides outside the gene matches: 7. The CDR3 consists of 15 residues. CDR3 DNA: TGCGCCAGCAGCCCCAGCGGGGCGAGCTCCTACGAGCAGTACTTC. This sequence encodes CASSPSGASSYEQYF.